This T cell receptor beta chain originates from a study of shared clonotypes between healthy human individuals. In the naive CD8 group, cells lacked CD45RO and were positively selected for CCR7, so terminally differentiated effector memory CD45RA+ cells were left out. Notes on the study in general: Clonotypes shared by all four sorted-subset donors had higher generation probabilities than non-shared clonotypes. The study sampled only blood, and tissue repertoires likely differ. Larger richness was generally estimated for naive than memory subsets.

In the case of this clone: What it recognizes is unknown.

TCRdb's copy holds only in-frame clones and misses some; the assay was immunoSEQ multiplex PCR. The sample has around 2,100,000 clones; about 95% are singletons. Material: naive CD8+ T cells sorted from blood. This receptor was obtained from a man aged 18-30 years in good health.

CDR3 sequence reads: CASSPPDRLNEKLFF. The CDR3, as DNA: TGCGCCAGCAGTCCCCCCGACAGGCTAAATGAAAAACTGTTTTTT. The genes are TRBV10-2 and TRBJ1-4, with D perhaps matching TRBD1 (6 bases). Germline V gene data show CDR1 as WSHSY and CDR2 as SAAADI. Trimming pared 5 bases from V and 5 bases from J, leaving 15 bases between. This CDR3 has 15 residues.